The entry below describes one TCR beta chain. This receptor's antigen is unknown. No clone much larger than this one lies a single base away; base qualities are absent. Counted from cysteine to phenylalanine, this CDR3 has 17 amino acids. Just CDR3 DNA is preserved here, 51 bases in frame from base 1. From a lookup of the germline V gene (reference sequence), CDR1 and CDR2 are GTSNPN and SVGIG. V is pruned by 6 bases and J by 4 bases, leaving 15 bases of the junction without a gene match. The source of the sample is a study of T cell responses to AZD1222 COVID-19 vaccine (dated by TCRdb to the early 2020s). Some background on the complete study: AZD1222 recipients given second doses at about 4 weeks or at about 12 weeks were pooled, since spike-specific TCR depth and breadth were not found to differ between the two schedules. Enrollment into the trials was organized by age into subgroups of 18-55, 56-69 and 70-plus years, and those subgroups contained roughly 150, 30 and 60 TCR-sequenced participants, respectively. A total of roughly 240 trial participants underwent TCR sequencing, of whom some 210 received two doses of AZD1222 and 26 received two doses of the MenACWY control vaccine.

The paper's findings and limits, for the study overall: A significant rise in spike-specific TCR breadth and depth was observed after two AZD1222 doses relative to day 0 and relative to MenACWY recipients. Reportedly, close to half of the unique spike-specific TCRs recognized epitopes lying outside the regions that are mutated in the B.1.351 and B.1.1.7 variants. Participants were mostly white British, with more females than males. The authors suggested clonal diversity may have been underestimated. Because no day 14 peak-response samples were available, the repertoires could be characterized only after the peak T cell response. In the small 56-69-year group, the increase in depth fell short of significance, most likely because of low power. Only five or six AZD1222 recipients were SARS-CoV-2 seropositive at baseline, limiting conclusions about previously exposed vaccinees. The vaccine-associated CD4 TCRs covered the entire spike protein, and the dominant responses fell in regions 160-218 and 743-854.

The CDR3 regions of human TCRbeta chains were analyzed by immunosequencing. The original pipeline was this. TCRs in the repertoires were matched against a reference library of SARS-CoV-2-specific TCRs that had been generated with the MIRA antigen-specificity platform. Breadth was defined as the fraction of unique TCRs that were SARS-CoV-2-associated. Depth was defined as the fraction of total T cells that were SARS-CoV-2-associated. Using the MIRA data, each spike-specific TCR was assigned both to the spike region to which the TCR was reactive and to a CD4 or CD8 class. Log10-transformed breadth and depth values were compared by one-way ANOVA with Sidak's multiple comparisons tests. TCRdb re-hosts the immuneACCESS table, in-frame sequences only. Its copies lack some clones; in the studies checked, an unresolved V gene accounts for under half of them, and the cause for the rest is not known. For V, J and clone size, that table is used; D and trimming come from the DNA. The sample table contains roughly 130,000 clones; only one count was recorded for roughly 94% of them. Of the sample, around 6.6% is held by the ten largest clones.

The sample's time point label is to be understood as: baseline before first vaccination. Vaccinee samples were obtained from the UK trials COV001 and COV002, which included a single-blind randomized controlled phase 2/3 trial of AZD1222 (ChAdOx1 nCoV-19) in healthy adults. For TCRbeta chain sequencing, PBMC samples were collected from trial participants at day 0 and at day 28 after the second dose. Sequenced material: peripheral blood, taken on day 0 of AZD1222 vaccination. The chain links TRBV30 with TRBJ2-2; 9 middle bases align to TRBD2. This receptor was taken from an adult in good health. The nucleotides are TGTGCCTGCCTCCCCTGGCGGGAGGGCCGGGTCACCGGGGAGCTGTTTTTT. Its coded protein is CACLPWREGRVTGELFF.